The rows below give T cell receptor beta chains drawn from one sample of a study of blood T cell repertoires in COVID-19. TCRdb's copy holds only in-frame clones and misses some; the assay was immunoSEQ multiplex PCR. The sample records about 150,000 clones, about 80% being singletons. Sequenced input: peripheral blood. These receptors all stem from a man in his fifties or sixties with acute or convalescent COVID-19. Each CDR3 is given with its conserved first and last residue. A D gene is named only where the DNA matches it firmly. Not all rows give a size; the values are once, few, many and, for expanded clones, a class.

CASSLAPGGQPQHF TGTGCCAGCAGCTTAGCGCCAGGGGGTCAGCCCCAGCATTTT TRBD1 14 - TRBJ1-5 TRBV7-9
CASSFQETQYF TGTGCCAGCAGTTTTCAGGAGACCCAGTACTTC - 11 - TRBJ2-5 TRBV12-3/TRBV12-4
CASSLGLAGNEQFF TGTGCCAGCAGTTTGGGACTAGCGGGCAATGAGCAGTTCTTC TRBD2 14 - TRBJ2-1 TRBV27
CATRRSGEWEQFF TGTGCCACCCGGCGTAGCGGAGAGTGGGAGCAGTTCTTC - 13 - TRBJ2-1 TRBV24-1
CASSSSGAGARETQYF TGTGCCAGCAGTTCCTCAGGAGCGGGGGCCCGGGAGACCCAGTACTTC TRBD2 16 - TRBJ2-5 TRBV6-5
CASRSSGGGGYF TGTGCCAGCAGGTCCTCTGGGGGGGGCGGGTATTTT - 12 - TRBJ2-3 TRBV12-3/TRBV12-4
CAWSRNRGANEQYF TGTGCCTGGTCACGCAACCGGGGGGCAAACGAGCAGTACTTC - 14 few TRBJ2-7 TRBV30
CASSVATAGGTDTQYF TGTGCCAGCAGCGTAGCTACGGCGGGAGGAACAGATACGCAGTATTTT TRBD2 16 few TRBJ2-3 TRBV9
CASSYSGTGNYGYTF TGTGCCAGCAGTTACTCCGGGACAGGGAACTATGGCTACACCTTC TRBD1 15 once TRBJ1-2 TRBV6-5
CASSVIGTGVGNTIYF TGTGCCAGCAGTGTCATTGGGACAGGGGTTGGAAACACCATATATTTT TRBD1 16 once TRBJ1-3 TRBV2
CAISDTTGELFF TGTGCCATCAGTGACACAACCGGGGAGCTGTTTTTT - 12 - TRBJ2-2 TRBV10-3
CASSPNAQGEQYF TGTGCCAGCTCACCAAACGCTCAGGGTGAGCAGTACTTC - 13 - TRBJ2-7 TRBV18
CASSVQGSVNTIYF TGTGCCAGCAGCGTTCAGGGTTCGGTAAACACCATATATTTT - 14 - TRBJ1-3 TRBV9
CASSSDRGDTDTQYF TGTGCCAGTAGTTCCGACAGGGGAGACACAGATACGCAGTATTTT TRBD1 15 - TRBJ2-3 TRBV19
CASSEGGGTGELFF TGTGCCAGCAGTGAAGGAGGGGGCACCGGGGAGCTGTTTTTT - 14 few TRBJ2-2 TRBV2
CAAGTSGSNEQFF TGTGCCGCCGGGACTAGCGGATCCAATGAGCAGTTCTTC TRBD2 13 - TRBJ2-1 TRBV24-1
CASSSGIPSGELFF TGTGCCAGCAGCTCCGGGATCCCCAGCGGGGAGCTGTTTTTT - 14 - TRBJ2-2 TRBV5-6
CASSEGGPRRQFF TGTGCCAGCAGTGAGGGGGGACCAAGGCGGCAGTTCTTC - 13 - TRBJ2-1 TRBV2
CASSHLNNEQFF TGTGCCAGCAGTCACCTAAACAATGAGCAGTTCTTC - 12 - TRBJ2-1 TRBV27
CASSGGQGWGYTF TGTGCCAGCAGCGGTGGACAGGGCTGGGGCTACACCTTC TRBD1 13 - TRBJ1-2 TRBV25-1
CASSSSGAGGEKLFF TGTGCCAGCAGTTCCTCCGGCGCAGGGGGTGAAAAACTGTTTTTT TRBD1 15 - TRBJ1-4 TRBV6-2/TRBV6-3
CAWSPGQGAYGYTF TGTGCCTGGAGCCCGGGACAGGGGGCCTATGGCTACACCTTC TRBD1 14 - TRBJ1-2 TRBV30
CASSAGTSEKLFF TGTGCCAGCAGCGCCGGGACTTCTGAAAAACTGTTTTTT - 13 - TRBJ1-4 TRBV5-6
CASSQDGGINSPLHF TGCGCCAGCAGCCAAGATGGCGGTATTAATTCACCCCTCCACTTT - 15 - TRBJ1-6 TRBV4-1
CASSRGGNQPQHF TGTGCCAGCAGCCGGGGGGGAAATCAGCCCCAGCATTTT - 13 - TRBJ1-5 TRBV2
CASSVQGVDYGYTF TGTGCCAGCTCCGTGCAGGGGGTCGACTATGGCTACACCTTC TRBD1 14 - TRBJ1-2 TRBV18
CASSPGQDKNIQYF TGTGCCAGCAGCCCTGGACAGGACAAAAACATTCAGTACTTC TRBD1 14 - TRBJ2-4 TRBV5-4
CASRNSGGRTDTQYF TGTGCCAGCAGGAACTCAGGGGGACGGACAGATACGCAGTATTTT TRBD1 15 - TRBJ2-3 TRBV6-5
CASSLDGGPGAEAFF TGTGCCAGCAGCTTAGACGGCGGGCCTGGGGCTGAAGCTTTCTTT - 15 once TRBJ1-1 TRBV11-3
CASSRGPSGGYGYTF TGTGCCAGCAGCCGAGGGCCGAGTGGAGGCTATGGCTACACCTTC - 15 few TRBJ1-2 TRBV3-1/TRBV3-2
CATSEQGDTGELFF TGTGCCACCAGCGAACAGGGGGACACCGGGGAGCTGTTTTTT TRBD1 14 - TRBJ2-2 TRBV24-1
CASSFLRTSGAIYNEQFF TGTGCCAGCAGTTTCCTTCGAACTAGCGGGGCTATTTACAATGAGCAGTTCTTC TRBD2 18 - TRBJ2-1 TRBV27
CASSEMKRSGGRNEQFF TGCGCCAGCAGTGAGATGAAGCGTAGCGGGGGGCGCAATGAGCAGTTCTTC TRBD2 17 - TRBJ2-1 TRBV10-1
CASRPRDRASYEQYF TGTGCCAGCAGACCTCGGGACAGGGCCTCCTACGAGCAGTACTTC TRBD1 15 - TRBJ2-7 TRBV28
CASSFSRGTEAFF TGTGCCAGCAGTTTCTCAAGGGGCACTGAAGCTTTCTTT - 13 - TRBJ1-1 TRBV12-3/TRBV12-4
CASSDPLSGMETQYF TGTGCCAGCAGTGACCCCCTCTCGGGTATGGAGACCCAGTACTTC - 15 - TRBJ2-5 TRBV27
CASSRVLGLGTGELFF TGTGCCAGCAGCCGCGTCCTGGGGCTCGGCACCGGGGAGCTGTTTTTT - 16 - TRBJ2-2 TRBV5-4
CASSLGQGRSEAFF TGTGCCAGCAGCCTAGGACAGGGGCGCTCCGAAGCTTTCTTT TRBD1 14 - TRBJ1-1 TRBV3-1/TRBV3-2
CASSPTGAGEKLFF TGTGCCAGCAGCCCGACAGGGGCGGGTGAAAAACTGTTTTTT TRBD1 14 - TRBJ1-4 TRBV6-6